Here is one TCR beta chain with its context. Study processing details: Amplifying reference gene primers gave estimates of nucleated cell counts. The repertoire was sequenced with immunoSEQ multiplex PCR; TCRdb's copy has only in-frame clones and lacks some. Clone size and V and J calls were adopted from that table, with D and trimming inferred from the DNA. The sample carries around 130,000 clones, 65% to 90% recorded once. CDR3 size: 13 residues. V lost 5 bases, J lost 5 bases, and 4 bases stayed unmatched. This entry belongs to a study of blood T cell repertoires in COVID-19. In the study overall: Samples taken during acute and convalescent COVID-19 were collected in the United States, Italy and Spain. Sources were T cells, B-cell-depleted T cells, or PBMCs; the material itself was cDNA or gDNA.

This rearrangement joins TRBV12-3 or TRBV12-4 to TRBJ2-5; 8 nucleotides agree with TRBD2. Material for sequencing was peripheral blood. This receptor was obtained from a man in his forties or fifties with acute or convalescent COVID-19. This CDR3 is CASSRTSLETQYF. CDR3 bases: TGTGCCAGCAGTCGGACTAGCCTGGAGACCCAGTACTTC.